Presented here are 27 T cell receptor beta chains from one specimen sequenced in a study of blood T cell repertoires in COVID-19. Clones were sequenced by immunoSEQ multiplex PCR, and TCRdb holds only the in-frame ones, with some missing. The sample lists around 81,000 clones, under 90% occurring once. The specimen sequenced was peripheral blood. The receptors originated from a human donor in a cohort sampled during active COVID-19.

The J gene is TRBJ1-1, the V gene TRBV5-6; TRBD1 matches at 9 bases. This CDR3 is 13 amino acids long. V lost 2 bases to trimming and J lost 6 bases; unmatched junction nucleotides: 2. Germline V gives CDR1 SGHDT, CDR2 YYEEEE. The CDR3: CASSFGTGSEAFF. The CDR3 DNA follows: TGTGCCAGCAGCTTTGGGACAGGGTCTGAAGCTTTCTTT.

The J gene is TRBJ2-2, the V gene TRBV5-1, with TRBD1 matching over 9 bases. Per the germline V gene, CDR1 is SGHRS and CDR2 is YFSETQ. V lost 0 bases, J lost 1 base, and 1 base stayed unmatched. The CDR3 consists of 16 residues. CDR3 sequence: CASSLAGQGNTGELFF. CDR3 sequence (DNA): TGCGCCAGCAGCTTGGCGGGACAGGGGAACACCGGGGAGCTGTTTTTT.

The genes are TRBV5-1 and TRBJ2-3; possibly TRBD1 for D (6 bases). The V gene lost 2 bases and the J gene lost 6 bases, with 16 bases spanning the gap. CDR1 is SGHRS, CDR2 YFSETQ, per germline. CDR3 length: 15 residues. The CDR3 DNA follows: TGCGCCAGCAGCTTAGTGCCAGGGGTTTCCGATACGCAGTATTTT. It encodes CASSLVPGVSDTQYF.

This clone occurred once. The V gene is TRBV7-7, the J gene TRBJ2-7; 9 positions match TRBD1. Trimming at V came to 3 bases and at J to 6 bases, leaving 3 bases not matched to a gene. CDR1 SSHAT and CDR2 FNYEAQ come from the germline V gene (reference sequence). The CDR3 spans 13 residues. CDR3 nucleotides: TGTGCCAGCAGCTTGGACAGGGGCTCCGAGCAGTACTTC. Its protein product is CASSLDRGSEQYF.

CDR3 in amino acids: CASWGGNGYTF. The DNA of the CDR3 is TGTGCCAGCTGGGGGGGTAATGGCTACACCTTC. The chain uses TRBV19 and TRBJ1-2; TRBD1 is a possible D gene (5 bases). The CDR3 spans 11 residues. V was cut by 9 bases and J by 6 bases, with 11 bases left in between. CDR1 is LNHDA, CDR2 SQIVND, per germline (reference sequence).

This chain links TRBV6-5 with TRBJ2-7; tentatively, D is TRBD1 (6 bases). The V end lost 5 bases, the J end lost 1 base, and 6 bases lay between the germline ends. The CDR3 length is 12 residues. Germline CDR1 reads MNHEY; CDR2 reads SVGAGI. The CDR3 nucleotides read TGTGCCAGCAGTACAGGGTCCTACGAGCAGTACTTC. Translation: CASSTGSYEQYF.

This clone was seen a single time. The CDR3 DNA follows: TGTGCCAGCAGCTTAGATCACTACGAGCAGTACTTC. The encoded protein is CASSLDHYEQYF. The rearrangement uses TRBV7-2 and TRBJ2-7; D is undetermined. Trimming left V 1 base short and J 3 bases short, with 4 bases between. CDR3 length equals 12 residues. CDR1 and CDR2 from the germline V gene are SGHTA and FQGNSA.

This chain's CDR3 is CASSPSWANNEQFF. CDR3 coding DNA: TGTGCCAGCAGCCCCAGTTGGGCCAACAATGAGCAGTTCTTC. The rearrangement uses TRBV7-2 and TRBJ2-1, with D unclear. CDR3 length: 14 amino acids. In germline, CDR1 is SGHTA, CDR2 FQGNSA. The V and J ends lost 5 bases and 5 bases respectively, with 13 bases between them.

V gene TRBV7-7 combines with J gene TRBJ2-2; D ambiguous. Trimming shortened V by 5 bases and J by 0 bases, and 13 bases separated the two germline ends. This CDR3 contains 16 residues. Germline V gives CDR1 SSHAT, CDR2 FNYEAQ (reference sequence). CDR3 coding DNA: TGTGCCAGCAGCCCGCGACGCGGCGCGAACACCGGGGAGCTGTTTTTT. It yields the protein CASSPRRGANTGELFF.

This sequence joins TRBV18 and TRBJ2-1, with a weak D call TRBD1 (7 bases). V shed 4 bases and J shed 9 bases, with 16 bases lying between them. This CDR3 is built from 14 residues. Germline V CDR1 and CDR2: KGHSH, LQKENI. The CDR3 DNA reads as TGTGCCAGCTCACACCGACAGGGAGGCGGTGAGCAGTTCTTC. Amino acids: CASSHRQGGGEQFF.

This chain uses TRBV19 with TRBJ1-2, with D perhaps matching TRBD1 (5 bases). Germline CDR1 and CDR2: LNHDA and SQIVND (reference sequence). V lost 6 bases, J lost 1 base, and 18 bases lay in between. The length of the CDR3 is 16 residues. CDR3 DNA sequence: TGTGCCAGTAGCCCAGGCGCGGCTCAGGGTAACTATGGCTACACCTTC. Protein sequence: CASSPGAAQGNYGYTF.

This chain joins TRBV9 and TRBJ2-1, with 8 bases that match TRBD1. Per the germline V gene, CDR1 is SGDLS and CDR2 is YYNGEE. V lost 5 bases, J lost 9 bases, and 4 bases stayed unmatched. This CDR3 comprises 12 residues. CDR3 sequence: CASRGQAGEQFF. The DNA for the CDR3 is TGTGCCAGCAGGGGACAGGCCGGTGAGCAGTTCTTC. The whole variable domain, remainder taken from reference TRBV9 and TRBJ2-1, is DSGVTQTPKHLITATGQRVTLRCSPRSGDLSVYWYQQSLDQGLQFLIQYYNGEERAKGNILERFSAQQFPDLHSELNLSSLELGDSALYFCASRGQAGEQFFGPGTRLTVL.

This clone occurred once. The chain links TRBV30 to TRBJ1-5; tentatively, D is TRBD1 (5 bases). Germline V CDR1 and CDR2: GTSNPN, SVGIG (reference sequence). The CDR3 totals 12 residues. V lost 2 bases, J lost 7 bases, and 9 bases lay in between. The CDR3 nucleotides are TGTGCCTGGAGTCAGGGAGGGCAGCCCCAGCATTTT. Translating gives CAWSQGGQPQHF. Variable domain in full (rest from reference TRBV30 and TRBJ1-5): SQTIHQWPATLVQPVGSPLSLECTVEGTSNPNLYWYRQAAGRGLQLLFYSVGIGQISSEVPQNLSASRPQDRQFILSSKKLLLSDSGFYLCAWSQGGQPQHFGDGTRLSIL.

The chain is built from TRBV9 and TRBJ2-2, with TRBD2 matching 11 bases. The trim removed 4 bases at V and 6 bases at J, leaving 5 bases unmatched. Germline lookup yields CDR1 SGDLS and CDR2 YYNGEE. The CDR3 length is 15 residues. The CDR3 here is CASSPQLAGAGELFF. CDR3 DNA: TGTGCCAGCAGCCCGCAACTAGCGGGGGCCGGGGAGCTGTTTTTT.

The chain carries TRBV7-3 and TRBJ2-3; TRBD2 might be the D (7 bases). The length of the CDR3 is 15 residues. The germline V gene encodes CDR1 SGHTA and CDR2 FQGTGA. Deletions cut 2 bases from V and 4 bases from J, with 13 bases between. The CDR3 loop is CASSLQPGGADTQYF. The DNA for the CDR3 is TGTGCCAGCAGCTTACAACCGGGGGGCGCAGATACGCAGTATTTT.

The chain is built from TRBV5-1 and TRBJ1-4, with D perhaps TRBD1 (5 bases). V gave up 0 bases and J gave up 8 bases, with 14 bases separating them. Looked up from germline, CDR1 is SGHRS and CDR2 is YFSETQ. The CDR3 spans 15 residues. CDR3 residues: CASSLALGGGEKLFF. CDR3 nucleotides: TGCGCCAGCAGCTTGGCCTTGGGGGGAGGCGAAAAACTGTTTTTT.

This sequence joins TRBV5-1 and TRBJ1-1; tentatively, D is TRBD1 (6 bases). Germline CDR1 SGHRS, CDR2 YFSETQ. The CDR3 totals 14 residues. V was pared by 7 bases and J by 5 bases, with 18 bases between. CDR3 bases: TGCGCCAGCTGGGGGCAGGGATATGGGACTGAAGCTTTCTTT. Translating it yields CASWGQGYGTEAFF.

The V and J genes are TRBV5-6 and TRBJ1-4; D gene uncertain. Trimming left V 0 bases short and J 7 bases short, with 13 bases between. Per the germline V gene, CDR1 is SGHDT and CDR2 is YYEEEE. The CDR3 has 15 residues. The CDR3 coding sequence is TGTGCCAGCAGCTTGGGCCGCCGTTCAGTTGAAAAACTGTTTTTT. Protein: CASSLGRRSVEKLFF. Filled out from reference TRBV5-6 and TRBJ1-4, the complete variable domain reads DAGVTQSPTHLIKTRGQQVTLRCSPKSGHDTVSWYQQALGQGPQFIFQYYEEEERQRGNFPDRFSGHQFPNYSSELNVNALLLGDSALYLCASSLGRRSVEKLFFGSGTQLSVL.

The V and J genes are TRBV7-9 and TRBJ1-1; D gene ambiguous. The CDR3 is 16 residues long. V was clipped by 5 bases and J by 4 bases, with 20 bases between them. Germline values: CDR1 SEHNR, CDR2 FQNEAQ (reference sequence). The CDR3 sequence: CASSLTRAIMGTEAFF. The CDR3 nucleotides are TGTGCCAGCAGCCTAACTAGAGCCATCATGGGCACTGAAGCTTTCTTT.

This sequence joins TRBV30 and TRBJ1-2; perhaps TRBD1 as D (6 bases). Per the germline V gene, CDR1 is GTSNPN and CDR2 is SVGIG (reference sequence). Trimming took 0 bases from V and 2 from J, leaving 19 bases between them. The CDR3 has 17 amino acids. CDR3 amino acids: CAWSVGTGRGSNYGYTF. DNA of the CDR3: TGTGCCTGGAGTGTAGGTACGGGGAGGGGGTCCAACTATGGCTACACCTTC.

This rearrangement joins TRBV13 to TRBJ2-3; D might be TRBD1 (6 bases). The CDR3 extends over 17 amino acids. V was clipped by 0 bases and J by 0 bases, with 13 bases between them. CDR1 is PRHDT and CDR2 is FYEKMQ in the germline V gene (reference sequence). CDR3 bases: TGTGCCAGCAGCTTAGGCTTTCTGGGGGCTAGCACAGATACGCAGTATTTT. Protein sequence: CASSLGFLGASTDTQYF. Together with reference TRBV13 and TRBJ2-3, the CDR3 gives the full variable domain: AAGVIQSPRHLIKEKRETATLKCYPIPRHDTVYWYQQGPGQDPQFLISFYEKMQSDKGSIPDRFSAQQFSDYHSELNMSSLELGDSALYFCASSLGFLGASTDTQYFGPGTRLTVL.

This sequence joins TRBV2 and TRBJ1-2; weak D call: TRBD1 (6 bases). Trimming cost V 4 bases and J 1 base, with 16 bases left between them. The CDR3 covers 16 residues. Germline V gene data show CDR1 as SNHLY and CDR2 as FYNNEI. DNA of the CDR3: TGTGCCAGCAGTGCCGCAGGGGCTGGGGTTAACTATGGCTACACCTTC. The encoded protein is CASSAAGAGVNYGYTF.

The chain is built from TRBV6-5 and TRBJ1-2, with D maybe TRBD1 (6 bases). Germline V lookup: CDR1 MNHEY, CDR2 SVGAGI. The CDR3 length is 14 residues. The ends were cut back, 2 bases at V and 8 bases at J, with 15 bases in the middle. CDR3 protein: CASSYAQGSGGYTF. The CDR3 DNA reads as TGTGCCAGCAGTTACGCACAGGGAAGCGGCGGCTACACCTTC.

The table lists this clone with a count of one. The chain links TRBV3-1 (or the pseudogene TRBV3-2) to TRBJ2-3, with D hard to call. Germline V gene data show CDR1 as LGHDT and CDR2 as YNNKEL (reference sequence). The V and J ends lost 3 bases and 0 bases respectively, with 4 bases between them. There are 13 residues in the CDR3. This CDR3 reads CASSHPSTDTQYF. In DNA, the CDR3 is TGTGCCAGCAGCCACCCTAGCACAGATACGCAGTATTTT.

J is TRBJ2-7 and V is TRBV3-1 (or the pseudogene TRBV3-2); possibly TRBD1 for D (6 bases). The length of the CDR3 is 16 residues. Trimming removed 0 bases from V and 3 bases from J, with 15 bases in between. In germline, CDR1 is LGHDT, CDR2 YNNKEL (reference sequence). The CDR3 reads CASSQEGIRGLYEQYF. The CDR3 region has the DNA TGTGCCAGCAGCCAAGAAGGAATCAGGGGCCTCTACGAGCAGTACTTC.

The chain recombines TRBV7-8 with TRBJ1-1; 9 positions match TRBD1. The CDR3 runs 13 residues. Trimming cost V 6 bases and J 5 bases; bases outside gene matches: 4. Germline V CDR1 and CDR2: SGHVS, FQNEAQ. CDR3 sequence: CASRGQGFTEAFF. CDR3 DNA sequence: TGTGCCAGCAGGGGACAGGGATTTACTGAAGCTTTCTTT.

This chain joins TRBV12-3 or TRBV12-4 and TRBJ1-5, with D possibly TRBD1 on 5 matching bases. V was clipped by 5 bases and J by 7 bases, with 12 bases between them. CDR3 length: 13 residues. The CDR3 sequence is CASSLGHDQPQHF. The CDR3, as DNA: TGTGCCAGCAGTCTCGGACATGACCAGCCCCAGCATTTT.